The following is a T cell receptor beta chain sequence with its context. Its target is not known. The entry originates in a study of T and B cells in COVID-19 patients. Whole-study context: COVID-19 patients gave peripheral blood either during active infection or after recovery.

From blood, roughly 220-550 ng of genomic DNA served as TRB template. CDR3 size: 16 residues. Per the germline V gene, CDR1 is MNHNY and CDR2 is SVGAGI (reference sequence). Unmatched junction bases numbered 9, after V lost 6 bases and J lost 1 base. Multiplex PCR with BIOMED2 TRB-A/B primer pools amplified TRB rearrangements. From the multiplex PCR reads, TCRdb called clonotypes with MiXCR, one entry per CDR3 protein. The sample records over a thousand distinct CDR3 sequences, about 30% being singletons. The study's findings and limits: Active COVID-19 showed highly clonal TRB repertoires; recovery showed diversity and richness above healthy donors. In COVID-19 patients, T cell receptor beta variable and joining gene use was reportedly strongly skewed.

The chain employs TRBV6-6 and TRBJ2-5, with 9 bases lining up with TRBD1. What was sequenced was blood. The sequence derives from a human donor with active COVID-19. CDR3 loop: CASSPTGQGFQETQYF. The CDR3 DNA follows: TGTGCCAGCAGCCCCACGGGACAGGGCTTCCAAGAGACCCAGTACTTC.